This T cell receptor (beta chain) was observed in a study of CD8 T cells in Susac syndrome. CDR3 length equals 15 residues. V gave up 8 bases and J gave up 1 base, with 17 bases separating them. Germline V gene data show CDR1 as MDHEN and CDR2 as SYDVKM. This clonotype has just one count. Random hexamers served to reverse transcribe about 0.5 to 1 ug RNA. An immunoSEQ multiplex PCR generated amplified TCR beta CDR3 products spanning 54 Vbeta and 13 Jbeta. A single record per CDR3 protein comes from TCRdb applying MiXCR to the immunoSEQ multiplex PCR reads. Here the sample spans tens of thousands of distinct CDR3 sequences, just over 90% being singletons. From blood CD8+ and CD4+ T cells, the TCR beta chain was sequenced. TEMRA cells were FACS-enriched, with CD8+ and CD4+ T cells isolated negatively.

The TCR sequence derives from a human donor with multiple sclerosis. Sequencing was done on a sample of CD8+ T cells from PBMCs. The rearrangement uses TRBV28 and TRBJ2-5; TRBD1 might be the D (5 bases). The CDR3 DNA is TGTGCCAGCGTTTTCGCCGGAGACAGCCAAGAGACCCAGTACTTC. Encoded protein: CASVFAGDSQETQYF.